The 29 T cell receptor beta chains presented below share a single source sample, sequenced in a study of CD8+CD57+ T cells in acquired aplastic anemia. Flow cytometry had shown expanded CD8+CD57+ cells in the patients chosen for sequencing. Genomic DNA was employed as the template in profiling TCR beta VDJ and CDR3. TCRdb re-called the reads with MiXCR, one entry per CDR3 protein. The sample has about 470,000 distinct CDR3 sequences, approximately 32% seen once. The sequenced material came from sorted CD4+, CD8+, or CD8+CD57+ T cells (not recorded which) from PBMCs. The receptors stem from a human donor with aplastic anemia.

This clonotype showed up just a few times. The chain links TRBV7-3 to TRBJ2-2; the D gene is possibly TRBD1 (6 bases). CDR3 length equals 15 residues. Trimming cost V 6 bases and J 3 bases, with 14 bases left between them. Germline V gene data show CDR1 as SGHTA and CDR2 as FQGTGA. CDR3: CASRPSGADTGELFF. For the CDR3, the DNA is TGTGCCAGCAGACCCTCAGGGGCGGACACCGGGGAGCTGTTTTTT.

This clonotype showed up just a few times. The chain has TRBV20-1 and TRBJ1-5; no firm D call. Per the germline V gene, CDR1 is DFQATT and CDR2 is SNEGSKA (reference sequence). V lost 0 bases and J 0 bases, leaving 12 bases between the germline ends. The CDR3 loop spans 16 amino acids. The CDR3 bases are TGCAGTGCTAGAGATCCGTCCCTCTATAGCAATCAGCCCCAGCATTTT. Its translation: CSARDPSLYSNQPQHF.

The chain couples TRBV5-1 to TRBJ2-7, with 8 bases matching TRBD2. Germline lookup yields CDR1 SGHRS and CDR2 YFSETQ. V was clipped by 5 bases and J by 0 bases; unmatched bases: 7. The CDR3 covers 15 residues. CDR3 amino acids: CASSGGSGTSYEQYF. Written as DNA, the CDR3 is TGCGCCAGCAGTGGTGGTAGCGGGACCTCCTACGAGCAGTACTTC.

CDR3 amino acids: CAGGTWAGELFF. The CDR3 nucleotides are TGTGCCGGGGGAACTTGGGCCGGGGAGCTGTTTTTT. The rearrangement uses TRBV6-1 and TRBJ2-2, with D perhaps given as TRBD1 or TRBD2 (5 bases each). The germline CDR1 and CDR2 sequences are MNHNS and SASEGT. CDR3 length: 12 amino acids. V lost 11 bases and J 6 bases, leaving 13 bases between the germline ends.

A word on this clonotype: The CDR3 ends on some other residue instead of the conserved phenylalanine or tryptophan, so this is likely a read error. CDR3 bases: TGTGCCAGCAGCTTGGGACAGACCTACGAGCAGTACCTC. Its protein is CASSLGQTYEQYL. The chain uses TRBV14 and TRBJ2-7; 7 bases map to TRBD1. Germline V lookup: CDR1 SGHDN, CDR2 FVKESK. The V gene end was trimmed by 5 bases and the J gene end by 2 bases; junction bases not matched to a gene: 3. The CDR3 sequence is 13 residues long.

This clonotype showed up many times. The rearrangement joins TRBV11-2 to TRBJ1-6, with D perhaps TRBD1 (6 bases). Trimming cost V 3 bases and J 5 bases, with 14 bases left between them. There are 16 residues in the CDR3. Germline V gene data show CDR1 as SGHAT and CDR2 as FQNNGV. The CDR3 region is CASSFYAAGDNSPLHF. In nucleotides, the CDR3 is TGTGCCAGCAGCTTCTATGCGGCAGGGGATAATTCACCCCTCCACTTT.

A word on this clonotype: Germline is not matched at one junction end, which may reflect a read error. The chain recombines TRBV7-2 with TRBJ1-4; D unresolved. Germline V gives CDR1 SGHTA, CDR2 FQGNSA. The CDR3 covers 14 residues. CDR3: CASSGQRSNEELFF. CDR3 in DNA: TGTGCCAGCAGCGGCCAGCGGTCTAATGAAGAACTGTTTTTT.

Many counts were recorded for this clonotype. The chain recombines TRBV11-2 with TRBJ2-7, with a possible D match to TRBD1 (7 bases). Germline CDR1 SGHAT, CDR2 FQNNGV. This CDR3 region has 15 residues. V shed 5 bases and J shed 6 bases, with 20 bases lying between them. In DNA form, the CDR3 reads TGTGCCAGCAGCCACACCCGACAGGGAGGAGGCGAGCAGTACTTC. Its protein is CASSHTRQGGGEQYF.

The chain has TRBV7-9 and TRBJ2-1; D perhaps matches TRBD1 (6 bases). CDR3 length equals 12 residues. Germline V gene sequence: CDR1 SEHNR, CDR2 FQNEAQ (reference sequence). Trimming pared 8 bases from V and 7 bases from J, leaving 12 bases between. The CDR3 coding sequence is TGTGCCAGCGGATACGGGACAAATGAGCAGTTCTTC. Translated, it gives CASGYGTNEQFF.

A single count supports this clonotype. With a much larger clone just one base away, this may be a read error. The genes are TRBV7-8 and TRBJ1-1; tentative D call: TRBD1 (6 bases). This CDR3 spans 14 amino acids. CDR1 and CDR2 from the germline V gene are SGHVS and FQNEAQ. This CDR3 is CAGSLVAQGTEAFF. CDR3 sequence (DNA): TGTGCCGGCAGCTTAGTGGCACAGGGCACTGAAGCTTTCTTT.

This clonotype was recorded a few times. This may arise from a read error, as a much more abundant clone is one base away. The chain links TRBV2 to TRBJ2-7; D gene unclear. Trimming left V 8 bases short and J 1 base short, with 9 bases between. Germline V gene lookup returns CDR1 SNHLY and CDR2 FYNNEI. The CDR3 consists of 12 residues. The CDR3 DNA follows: TGTGCCAGCGCTGGCTGGTCCTACGAGCAGTACTTC. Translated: CASAGWSYEQYF.

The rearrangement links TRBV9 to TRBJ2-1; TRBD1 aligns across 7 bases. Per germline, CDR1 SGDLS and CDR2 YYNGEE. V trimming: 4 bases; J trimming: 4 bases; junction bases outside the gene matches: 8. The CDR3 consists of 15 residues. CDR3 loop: CASSPPGQTYNEQFF. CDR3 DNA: TGTGCCAGCAGCCCGCCGGGACAGACATACAATGAGCAGTTCTTC.

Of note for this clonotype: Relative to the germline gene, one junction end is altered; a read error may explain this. The CDR3 coding sequence is TGTGCCAGCAGCCCGAAGACGACAGAGTATGGAGAGACCCAGTACTTC. It yields the protein CASSPKTTEYGETQYF. The chain is built from TRBV15 and TRBJ2-5, with a weak D call TRBD1 (5 bases). The CDR3 sequence is 16 residues long. Per germline, CDR1 LNHNV and CDR2 YYDKDF (reference sequence).

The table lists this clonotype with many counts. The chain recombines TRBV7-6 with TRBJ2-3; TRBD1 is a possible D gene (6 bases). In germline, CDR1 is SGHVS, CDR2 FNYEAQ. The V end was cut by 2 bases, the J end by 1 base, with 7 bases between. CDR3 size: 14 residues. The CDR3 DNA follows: TGTGCCAGCAGCTTAAGACAGGGCACAGATACGCAGTATTTT. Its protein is CASSLRQGTDTQYF.

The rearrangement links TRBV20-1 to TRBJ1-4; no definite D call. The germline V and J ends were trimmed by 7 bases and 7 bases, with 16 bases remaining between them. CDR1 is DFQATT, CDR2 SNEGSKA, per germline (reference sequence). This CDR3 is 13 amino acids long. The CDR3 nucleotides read TGCAGTGTCTCGGACCGGGCGGGTGAAAAACTGTTTTTT. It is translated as CSVSDRAGEKLFF.

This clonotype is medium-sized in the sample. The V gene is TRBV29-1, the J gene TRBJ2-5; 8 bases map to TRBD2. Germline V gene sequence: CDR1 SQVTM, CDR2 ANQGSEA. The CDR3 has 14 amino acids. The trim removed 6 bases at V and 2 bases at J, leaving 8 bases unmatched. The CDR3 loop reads CSVAIAGPQETQYF. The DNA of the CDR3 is TGCAGCGTCGCAATAGCGGGGCCACAAGAGACCCAGTACTTC.

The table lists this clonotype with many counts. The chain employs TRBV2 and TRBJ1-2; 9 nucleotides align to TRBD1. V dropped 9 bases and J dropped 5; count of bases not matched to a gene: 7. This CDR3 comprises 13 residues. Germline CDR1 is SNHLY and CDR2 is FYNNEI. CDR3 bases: TGTGCCAGTTCGGACAGGGGAGAGTATGGCTACACCTTC. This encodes CASSDRGEYGYTF. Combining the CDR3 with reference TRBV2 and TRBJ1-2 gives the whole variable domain EPEVTQTPSHQVTQMGQEVILRCVPISNHLYFYWYRQILGQKVEFLVSFYNNEISEKSEIFDDQFSVERPDGSNFTLKIRSTKLEDSAMYFCASSDRGEYGYTFGSGTRLTVV.

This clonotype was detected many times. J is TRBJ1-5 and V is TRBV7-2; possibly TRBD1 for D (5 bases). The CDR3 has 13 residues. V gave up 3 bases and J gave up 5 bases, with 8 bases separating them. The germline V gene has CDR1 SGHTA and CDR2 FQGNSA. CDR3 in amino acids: CASSFGGDQPQHF. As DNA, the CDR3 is TGTGCCAGCAGCTTTGGAGGGGATCAGCCCCAGCATTTT. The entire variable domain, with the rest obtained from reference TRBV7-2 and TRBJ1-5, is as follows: GAGVSQSPSNKVTEKGKDVELRCDPISGHTALYWYRQSLGQGLEFLIYFQGNSAPDKSGLPSDRFSAERTGGSVSTLTIQRTQQEDSAVYLCASSFGGDQPQHFGDGTRLSIL.

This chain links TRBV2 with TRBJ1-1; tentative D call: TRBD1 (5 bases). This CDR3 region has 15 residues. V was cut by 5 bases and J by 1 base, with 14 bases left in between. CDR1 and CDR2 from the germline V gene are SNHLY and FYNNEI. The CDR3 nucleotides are TGTGCCAGCAGTTTAGGCCGGGGGACGAACACTGAAGCTTTCTTT. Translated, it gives CASSLGRGTNTEAFF.

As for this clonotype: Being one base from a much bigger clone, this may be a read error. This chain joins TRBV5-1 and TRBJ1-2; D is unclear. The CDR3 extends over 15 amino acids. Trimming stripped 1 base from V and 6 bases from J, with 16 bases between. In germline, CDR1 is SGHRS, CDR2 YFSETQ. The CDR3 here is CASSLRTWARDGYTF. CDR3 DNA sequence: TGCGCCAGCAGCTTGCGTACATGGGCTCGGGATGGCTACACCTTC.

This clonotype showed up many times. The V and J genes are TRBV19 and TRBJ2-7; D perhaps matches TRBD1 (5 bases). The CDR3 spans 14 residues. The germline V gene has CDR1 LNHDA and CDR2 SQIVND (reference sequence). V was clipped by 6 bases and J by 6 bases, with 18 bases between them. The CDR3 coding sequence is TGTGCCAGTAGGGACACACTCCTTAGGGGCGAGCAGTACTTC. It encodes CASRDTLLRGEQYF.

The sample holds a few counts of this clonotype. The CDR3 region is CSATPTDSNQPQHF. CDR3 DNA: TGCAGTGCTACCCCGACAGATAGCAATCAGCCCCAGCATTTT. The J gene is TRBJ1-5, the V gene TRBV20-1, with D perhaps TRBD1 (5 bases). The CDR3 is 14 residues long. Germline CDR1 is DFQATT and CDR2 is SNEGSKA (reference sequence). The germline V and J ends were trimmed by 4 bases and 0 bases, with 10 bases remaining between them.

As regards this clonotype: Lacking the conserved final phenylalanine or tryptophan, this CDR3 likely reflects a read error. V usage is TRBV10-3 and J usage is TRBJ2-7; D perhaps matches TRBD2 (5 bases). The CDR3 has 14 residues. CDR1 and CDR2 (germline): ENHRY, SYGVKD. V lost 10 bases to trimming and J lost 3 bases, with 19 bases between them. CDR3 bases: TGTGCCAGCGCCCTCCTAGCTACTGGCTACGAGCAGTACCTC. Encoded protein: CASALLATGYEQYL.

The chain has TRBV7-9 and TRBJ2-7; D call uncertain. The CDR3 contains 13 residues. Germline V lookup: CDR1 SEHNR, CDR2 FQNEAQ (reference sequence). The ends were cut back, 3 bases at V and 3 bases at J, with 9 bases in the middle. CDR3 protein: CASSLHTLYEQYF. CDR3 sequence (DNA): TGTGCCAGCAGCTTGCACACCCTCTACGAGCAGTACTTC.

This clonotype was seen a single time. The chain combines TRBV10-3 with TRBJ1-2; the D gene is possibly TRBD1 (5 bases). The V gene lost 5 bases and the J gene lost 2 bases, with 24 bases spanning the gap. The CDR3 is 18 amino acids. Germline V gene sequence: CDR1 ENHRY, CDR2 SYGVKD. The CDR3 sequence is CAISLVGTLPWGNYGYTF. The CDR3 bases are TGTGCCATCAGTTTAGTAGGGACGCTACCTTGGGGAAACTATGGCTACACCTTC.

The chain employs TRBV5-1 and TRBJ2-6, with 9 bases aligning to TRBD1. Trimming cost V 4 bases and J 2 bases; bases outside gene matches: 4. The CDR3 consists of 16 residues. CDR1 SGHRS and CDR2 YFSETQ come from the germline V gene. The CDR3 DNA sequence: TGCGCCAGCAGCCAGGGGACAGGGACTGGGGCCAACGTCCTGACTTTC. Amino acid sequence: CASSQGTGTGANVLTF.

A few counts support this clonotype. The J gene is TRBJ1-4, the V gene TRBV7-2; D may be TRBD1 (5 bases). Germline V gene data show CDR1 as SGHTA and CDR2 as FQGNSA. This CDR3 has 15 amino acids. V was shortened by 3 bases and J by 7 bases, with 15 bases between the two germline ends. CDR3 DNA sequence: TGTGCCAGCAGCTTTGGACCGGGACTAGGTGAAAAACTGTTTTTT. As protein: CASSFGPGLGEKLFF.

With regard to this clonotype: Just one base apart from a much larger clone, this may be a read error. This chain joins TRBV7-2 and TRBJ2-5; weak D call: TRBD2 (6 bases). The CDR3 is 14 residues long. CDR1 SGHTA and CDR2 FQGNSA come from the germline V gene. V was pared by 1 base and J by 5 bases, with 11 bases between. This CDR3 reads CASSLVLAMETQYF. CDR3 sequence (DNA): TGTGCCAGCAGCTTAGTGCTAGCGATGGAGACCCAGTACTTC.

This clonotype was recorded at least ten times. CDR3 loop: CASSPGQDSPLHF. DNA for the CDR3: TGCGCCAGCAGCCCTGGACAGGACTCACCCCTCCACTTT. The chain employs TRBV5-1 and TRBJ1-6, with TRBD1 identical over 7 bases. CDR3 length: 13 residues. V lost 4 bases to trimming and J lost 10 bases; unmatched junction nucleotides: 5. Germline lookup yields CDR1 SGHRS and CDR2 YFSETQ.